What follows are 26 T cell receptor beta chains derived from one specimen sequenced in a study of T-cell reconstitution after alpha-beta-depleted transplantation in children. The TCRbeta library incorporated unique molecular identifiers. TCRdb called the PCR reads again in MiXCR, with one record for every CDR3 protein. The table records 600,000 to 700,000 distinct CDR3 sequences, over 15% of them present only once. The sample consisted of PBMCs from the stem cell graft donor, taken from the stem cell graft. These receptors all come from a human donor who donated a stem cell graft to a child with acute myeloid leukemia.

This chain joins TRBV4-3 and TRBJ2-3; tentative D call: TRBD1 (6 bases). There are 15 residues in the CDR3. Germline CDR1 and CDR2: LGHNA and YSLEER. Deletions cut 4 bases from V and 1 base from J, with 12 bases between. The CDR3, as DNA: TGCGCCAGCAGCCCCCAGGGGTACGGCACAGATACGCAGTATTTT. Residues: CASSPQGYGTDTQYF.

The rearrangement joins TRBV11-1 to TRBJ2-1, with 7 nucleotides matching TRBD2. With 0 bases clipped from V and 6 bases from J, the junction kept 17 bases outside the gene matches. Germline V gives CDR1 SGHAT, CDR2 FQDESV (reference sequence). The CDR3 sequence is 19 residues long. The DNA for the CDR3 is TGTGCCAGCAGCTTAGCGAGTGCAGGTGCCAAGCGGGGACTCAATGAGCAGTTCTTC. Protein product: CASSLASAGAKRGLNEQFF.

The chain has TRBV12-3 or TRBV12-4 and TRBJ2-3, with TRBD2 as a possible D gene (6 bases). V lost 5 bases and J 2 bases, leaving 14 bases between the germline ends. CDR3 length: 15 residues. DNA of the CDR3: TGTGCCAGCAGTCGGGGGACTTTAAACACAGATACGCAGTATTTT. It yields the protein CASSRGTLNTDTQYF.

This clonotype was seen at least ten times. The chain employs TRBV20-1 and TRBJ1-4, with 8 bases fitting TRBD1. Germline CDR1 DFQATT, CDR2 SNEGSKA (reference sequence). The V and J ends lost 4 bases and 3 bases, in that order; junction bases with no gene match: 7. The CDR3 extends over 15 amino acids. The CDR3 bases are TGCAGTGCTACCCACTTGGACAGGGCTAATGAAAAACTGTTTTTT. Amino acid sequence: CSATHLDRANEKLFF.

In this sample, this clonotype turned up many times. In nucleotides, the CDR3 is TGCGCCAGCAGTCGGACCAGGGGGGACACTGAAGCTTTCTTT. Its translation: CASSRTRGDTEAFF. The chain couples TRBV5-1 to TRBJ1-1, with 7 bases that match TRBD1. Trimming cost V 5 bases and J 3 bases; bases outside gene matches: 7. In germline, CDR1 is SGHRS, CDR2 YFSETQ. This CDR3 contains 14 residues.

This clonotype occurred a few times. The J gene is TRBJ1-2, the V gene TRBV24-1, with D possibly being TRBD1 (5 bases). Germline values: CDR1 KGHDR, CDR2 SFDVKD. The CDR3 has 14 residues. Trimming left V 3 bases short and J 3 bases short, with 10 bases between. The DNA for the CDR3 is TGTGCCACCAGTGATCCCCGGGACGACTATGGCTACACCTTC. Translation gives CATSDPRDDYGYTF.

In this sample, this clonotype turned up a few times. V usage is TRBV6-5 and J usage is TRBJ2-7, with D perhaps TRBD1 or TRBD2 (6 bases each). V lost 4 bases and J lost 1, with 14 bases in between. This CDR3 comprises 15 residues. Germline V gene data show CDR1 as MNHEY and CDR2 as SVGAGI. The CDR3 bases are TGTGCCAGCAGTTCCTCAACAGGGACTTCCTACGAGCAGTACTTC. Its translation: CASSSSTGTSYEQYF.

The table lists this clonotype with a few counts. The V and J genes are TRBV6-1 and TRBJ1-5; D perhaps matches TRBD1 (5 bases). The CDR3 loop spans 17 amino acids. V lost 2 bases and J lost 4, with 18 bases in between. The V gene's germline CDR1 is MNHNS and CDR2 SASEGT. The CDR3 loop is CASSEKGEEGWNQPQHF. For the CDR3, the DNA is TGTGCCAGCAGTGAAAAAGGGGAGGAAGGGTGGAATCAGCCCCAGCATTTT.

This clonotype was observed a handful of times. This chain connects TRBV10-3 to TRBJ2-7; 8 bases fit TRBD1. The V segment lost 2 bases and the J segment 1 base; nucleotides outside the gene matches: 4. The CDR3 is 15 amino acids. Germline lookup yields CDR1 ENHRY and CDR2 SYGVKD. The CDR3 spells CAISEAGQGSYEQYF. The CDR3 bases are TGTGCCATCAGTGAGGCAGGACAGGGTTCCTACGAGCAGTACTTC.

Turning to this clonotype: A much larger clone differs by one base, so this may be a read error. Because the CDR3's place on the DNA is in doubt, the DNA is left out and the CDR3 is given as listed by TCRdb. The gene calls are TRBV20-1 and TRBJ1-2. Inclusive of both ends, the CDR3 amounts to 11 amino acids. Germline-derived CDR1 and CDR2 are DFQATT and SNEGSKA (reference sequence). The CDR3 loop reads CTLAVNYGCTF.

Comments on this clonotype: Given a much more abundant clone one base away, this may be a read error. The chain carries TRBV24-1 and TRBJ1-5; a weak D match, TRBD1 (5 bases). Germline CDR1 reads KGHDR; CDR2 reads SFDVKD. Between the trimmed V and J ends, which lost 4 bases and 3 bases, there was a span of 12 bases. The CDR3 has 15 residues. Here the CDR3 DNA reads TGTGCCACCAGTGAGGGGGACGGTAACAATCAGCCCCAGCATTTT. Its translation: CATSEGDGNNQPQHF.

This rearrangement joins TRBV6-1 to TRBJ2-7; D not certain. The V end lost 9 bases, the J end lost 5 bases, and 17 bases lay between the germline ends. The V gene's germline CDR1 is MNHNS and CDR2 SASEGT. This CDR3 is built from 13 residues. CDR3 loop: CARKCAQNHEQYV. As DNA, the CDR3 is TGTGCCAGGAAATGTGCCCAGAACCACGAGCAGTACGTC.

In this sample, this clonotype turned up many times. This chain uses TRBV20-1 with TRBJ1-6, with D tentatively TRBD1 (5 bases). Deletions cut 6 bases from V and 10 bases from J, with 19 bases between. The germline gives CDR1 DFQATT, CDR2 SNEGSKA (reference sequence). The CDR3 sequence is 14 residues long. CDR3 nucleotides: TGCAGTGCGGGAGGTCGGCTGGAGGGGTCACCCCTCCACTTT. Translating gives CSAGGRLEGSPLHF.

This clonotype has ten or more counts. The genes are TRBV7-6 and TRBJ2-1, with D perhaps matching TRBD2 (6 bases). CDR3 length equals 15 residues. V lost 0 bases and J 5 bases, leaving 11 bases between the germline ends. CDR1 SGHVS and CDR2 FNYEAQ come from the germline V gene. CDR3: CASSLAGGANNEQFF. CDR3 DNA: TGTGCCAGCAGCTTAGCGGGCGGGGCTAACAATGAGCAGTTCTTC.

This sequence joins TRBV24-1 and TRBJ2-5; tentative D call: TRBD2 (5 bases). V lost 3 bases and J lost 0, with 16 bases in between. This CDR3 has 17 residues. Germline V lookup: CDR1 KGHDR, CDR2 SFDVKD. CDR3 amino acids: CATSDPHGRADQETQYF. The CDR3, as DNA: TGTGCCACCAGTGATCCCCATGGGCGGGCTGACCAAGAGACCCAGTACTTC.

J is TRBJ2-5 and V is TRBV6-2 or TRBV6-3; 7 bases agree with TRBD1. Germline assignment: CDR1 MNHEY and CDR2 SVGEGT. This CDR3 comprises 16 residues. V shed 2 bases, J shed 5 bases, and the junction held 11 bases outside the gene matches. This CDR3 is CASSYRRDSRWETQYF. The CDR3 coding sequence is TGTGCCAGCAGTTACCGAAGGGACAGCCGGTGGGAGACCCAGTACTTC.

The V gene is TRBV28, the J gene TRBJ2-3; D gene uncertain. V was shortened by 3 bases and J by 0 bases, with 10 bases between the two germline ends. CDR1 and CDR2 from the germline V gene are MDHEN and SYDVKM. CDR3 length equals 15 residues. CDR3 nucleotides: TGTGCCAGCAGTTTCAACGTTGCTAGCACAGATACGCAGTATTTT. This encodes CASSFNVASTDTQYF. The entire variable domain, with the rest obtained from reference TRBV28 and TRBJ2-3, is as follows: DVKVTQSSRYLVKRTGEKVFLECVQDMDHENMFWYRQDPGLGLRLIYFSYDVKMKEKGDIPEGYSVSREKKERFSLILESASTNQTSMYLCASSFNVASTDTQYFGPGTRLTVL.

Comment on this clonotype: Germline and junction disagree at one end, which may indicate a read error. V usage is TRBV20-1 and J usage is TRBJ1-6; D is unresolved. Germline assignment: CDR1 DFQATT and CDR2 SNEGSKA (reference sequence). The CDR3 spans 15 residues. CDR3 sequence: CSAGEKIASNSPLHF. CDR3 DNA: TGCAGTGCTGGAGAAAAGATTGCGTCCAATTCACCCCTCCACTTT.

This clonotype appeared many times. The rearrangement uses TRBV20-1 and TRBJ1-1, with TRBD1 as a possible D gene (6 bases). Germline V gene sequence: CDR1 DFQATT, CDR2 SNEGSKA (reference sequence). Trimming removed 1 base at V and 3 bases at J, with 15 bases between. The CDR3 runs to 15 residues. The CDR3 sequence is CSARVGAQVHTEAFF. As DNA, the CDR3 is TGCAGTGCTAGAGTGGGGGCGCAGGTTCACACTGAAGCTTTCTTT.

This clonotype was seen ten or more times. The rearrangement joins TRBV5-6 to TRBJ2-3, with D possibly TRBD1 on 5 matching bases. V lost 1 base and J lost 1, with 10 bases in between. This CDR3 is 15 amino acids long. CDR1 and CDR2 (germline): SGHDT, YYEEEE. The chain's CDR3 is CASSLWGDGTDTQYF. The CDR3 bases are TGTGCCAGCAGCTTGTGGGGCGACGGCACAGATACGCAGTATTTT.

In its sample, this clonotype was seen a few times. The V call is TRBV7-8, the J call TRBJ1-5; D is uncertain. Germline V gene sequence: CDR1 SGHVS, CDR2 FQNEAQ. The CDR3 runs 13 residues. Trimming removed 6 bases at V and 5 bases at J, with 11 bases between. The CDR3 bases are TGTGCCAGCAGGTTAAGGGAGGATCAGCCCCAGCATTTT. It is translated as CASRLREDQPQHF.

V gene TRBV11-1 combines with J gene TRBJ2-3; D possibly corresponds to TRBD2 (6 bases). Between the trimmed V and J ends, which lost 3 bases and 2 bases, there was a span of 15 bases. The germline CDR1 and CDR2 sequences are SGHAT and FQDESV (reference sequence). CDR3 size: 16 residues. For the CDR3, the DNA is TGTGCCAGCAGCTTTGGATCGGGGGAGTTCACAGATACGCAGTATTTT. Translating it yields CASSFGSGEFTDTQYF.

This rearrangement joins TRBV7-2 to TRBJ1-5, with D possibly matching TRBD1 (6 bases). V dropped 1 base and J dropped 6 bases, with 13 bases sitting between them. The CDR3 extends over 15 amino acids. CDR1 SGHTA and CDR2 FQGNSA come from the germline V gene. The CDR3 spells CASSLERGLVQPQHF. The CDR3 region has the DNA TGTGCCAGCAGCTTAGAGAGGGGGTTGGTTCAGCCCCAGCATTTT.

This clonotype was recorded at least ten times. The chain couples TRBV7-7 to TRBJ2-3; a weak D match, TRBD2 (5 bases). V was trimmed by 4 bases and J by 4 bases, leaving 12 bases between them. This CDR3 is built from 14 residues. Germline V gene data show CDR1 as SSHAT and CDR2 as FNYEAQ (reference sequence). The CDR3 loop is CASSSGSGSDTQYF. CDR3 sequence (DNA): TGTGCCAGCAGCTCCGGGTCGGGGTCAGATACGCAGTATTTT.

The chain combines TRBV4-3 with TRBJ2-3; D is possibly TRBD1 or TRBD2 (6 bases each). Germline CDR1 reads LGHNA; CDR2 reads YSLEER. V was cut by 1 base and J by 2 bases, with 7 bases left in between. The length of the CDR3 is 14 residues. The CDR3 sequence is CASSQGGATDTQYF. In DNA form, the CDR3 reads TGCGCCAGCAGCCAAGGGGGGGCCACAGATACGCAGTATTTT.

Many counts were recorded for this clonotype. The chain links TRBV12-3 or TRBV12-4 to TRBJ1-1; unclear D gene. With 3 bases removed from V and 2 bases from J, the gap between germline ends came to 7 bases. The CDR3 is made up of 13 amino acids. The CDR3 bases are TGTGCCAGCAGTTTGAAGCTAAACACTGAAGCTTTCTTT. Encoded protein: CASSLKLNTEAFF.